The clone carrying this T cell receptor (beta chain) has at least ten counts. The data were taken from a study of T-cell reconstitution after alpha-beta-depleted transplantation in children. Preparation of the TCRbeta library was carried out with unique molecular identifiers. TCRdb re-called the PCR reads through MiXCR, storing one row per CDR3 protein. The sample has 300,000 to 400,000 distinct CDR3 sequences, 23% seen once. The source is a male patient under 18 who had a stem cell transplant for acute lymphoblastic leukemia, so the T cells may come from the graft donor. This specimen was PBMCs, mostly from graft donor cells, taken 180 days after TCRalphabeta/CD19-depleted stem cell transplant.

This chain's CDR3 is CAITGGQGVGELFF. In DNA form, the CDR3 reads TGTGCCATCACTGGCGGGCAGGGAGTCGGGGAGCTGTTTTTT. The chain has TRBV10-3 and TRBJ2-2, with D tentatively TRBD1 or TRBD2 (5 bases each). V was shortened by 7 bases and J by 7 bases, with 16 bases between the two germline ends. This CDR3 has 14 amino acids. The germline CDR1 and CDR2 sequences are ENHRY and SYGVKD.